This T cell receptor (beta chain) was sequenced in a study of technical replicates of blood from a few donors. Assay: immunoSEQ multiplex PCR; the TCRdb copy retains only in-frame clones and omits some. Here the sample spans about 56,000 clones, 90% to 95% being singletons. The V gene end was trimmed by 6 bases and the J gene end by 9 bases; junction bases not matched to a gene: 12. The CDR3 has 15 residues. CDR1 and CDR2 from the germline V gene are MNHEY and SVGAGI. The sequence derives from a human donor in good health. Some clones in this sample may be carry-over from other donors' samples. The chain carries TRBV6-5 and TRBJ2-5; 11 nucleotides align to TRBD1. Material: PBMCs. Here the CDR3 reads CASRPPGQGVQAQYF. CDR3 bases: TGTGCCAGCAGGCCCCCGGGACAGGGGGTACAGGCCCAGTACTTC.